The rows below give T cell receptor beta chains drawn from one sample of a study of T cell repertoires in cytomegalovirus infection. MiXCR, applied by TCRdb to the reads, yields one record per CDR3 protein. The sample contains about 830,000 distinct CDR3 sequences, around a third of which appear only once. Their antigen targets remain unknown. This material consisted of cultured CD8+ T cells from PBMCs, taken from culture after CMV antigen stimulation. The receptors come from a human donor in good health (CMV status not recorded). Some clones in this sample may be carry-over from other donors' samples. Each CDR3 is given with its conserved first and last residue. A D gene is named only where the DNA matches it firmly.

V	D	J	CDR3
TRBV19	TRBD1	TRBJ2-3	CARDWDRGTDTQYF
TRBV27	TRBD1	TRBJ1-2	CATWTGGDYGYTF
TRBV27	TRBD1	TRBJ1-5	CASSPGTGARRPQHF
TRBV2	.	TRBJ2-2	CASRDIERVGELFF
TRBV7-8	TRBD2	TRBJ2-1	CASSRRKTSGGDSYNEQFF
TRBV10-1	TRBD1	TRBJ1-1	CASSEREGTGVIEAFF
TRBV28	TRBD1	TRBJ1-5	CASSAPETGTPISNQPQHF
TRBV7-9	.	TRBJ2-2	CASSRRQENTGELFF
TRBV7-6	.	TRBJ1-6	CASSSVPGPNSPLHF
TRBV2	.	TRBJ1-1	CATPKGFTEAFF
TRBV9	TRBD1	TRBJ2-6	CASSPRTGPSGANVLTF
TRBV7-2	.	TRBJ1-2	CASNPRDFYGYTF
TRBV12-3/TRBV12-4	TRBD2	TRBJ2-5	CASSLGVAGGPAVETQYF
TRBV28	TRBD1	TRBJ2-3	CASSLSPGQGLSTDTQYF
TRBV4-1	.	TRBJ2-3	CASSQEWGGTDTQYF
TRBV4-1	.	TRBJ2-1	CASSLGGSEQFF
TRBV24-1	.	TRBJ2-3	CATSDIRNTDTQYF
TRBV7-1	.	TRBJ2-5	CASSPPAASVLQETQYF
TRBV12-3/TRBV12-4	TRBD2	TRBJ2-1	CASSLGSSGGPSSYNEQFF
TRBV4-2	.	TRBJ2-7	CASSTEGGGIYEQYF
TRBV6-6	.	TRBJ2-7	CASSERQHYEQYF
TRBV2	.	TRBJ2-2	CASSGTNGPGELFF
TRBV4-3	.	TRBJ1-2	CASSQGRGMVYGYTF
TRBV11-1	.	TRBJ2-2	CASSLGKTGELFF
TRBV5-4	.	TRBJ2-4	CASSLGGQENIQYF
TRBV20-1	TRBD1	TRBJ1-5	CSARVFTGGFDQPQHF
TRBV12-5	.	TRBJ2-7	CASKTTSSYEQYF
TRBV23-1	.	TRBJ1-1	CASRGSQAFF
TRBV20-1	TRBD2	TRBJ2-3	CSASTSGVTTDTQYF
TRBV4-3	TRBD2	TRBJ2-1	CASSQDGSSGYNEQFF
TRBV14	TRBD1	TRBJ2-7	CASSSRLQGGYSYEQYF
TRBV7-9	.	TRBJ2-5	CASSLPGQETQYF
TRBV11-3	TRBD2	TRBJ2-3	CASSRAGRDTQYF
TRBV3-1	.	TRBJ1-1	CASSQDGYLGTEAFF
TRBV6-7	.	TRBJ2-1	CASSYWVGSFPGNEQFF
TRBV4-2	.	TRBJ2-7	CASSQEKGIPYEQYF
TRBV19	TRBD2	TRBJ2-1	CASGTSAYNEQFF
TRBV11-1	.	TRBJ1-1	CASSLGPGFTEAFF
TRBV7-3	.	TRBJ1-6	CASSPWDGNSPLHF
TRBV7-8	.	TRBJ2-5	CASSPPRWQETQYF
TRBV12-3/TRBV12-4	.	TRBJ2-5	CASSFQPEETQYF
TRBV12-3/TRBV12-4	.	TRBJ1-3	CASSSDTRNTIYF
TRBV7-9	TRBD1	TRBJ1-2	CASSLAGTGDYGYTF
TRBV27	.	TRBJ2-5	CASSLQAKGETQYF
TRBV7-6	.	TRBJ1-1	CASSSDSDRAFF
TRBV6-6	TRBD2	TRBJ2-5	CASSYLAGGQLFETQYF
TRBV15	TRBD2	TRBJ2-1	CATSRDSERGYNEQFF
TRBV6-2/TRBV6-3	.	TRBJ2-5	CASSYRPGKETQYF
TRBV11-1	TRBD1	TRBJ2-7	CASSLAMGQTYEQYF
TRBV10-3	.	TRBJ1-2	CAIRVVRGYTF
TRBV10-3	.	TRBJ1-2	CAIMQGNYGYTF
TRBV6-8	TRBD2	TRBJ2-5	CASSYVGGAGETQYF
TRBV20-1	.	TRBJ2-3	CSAENRAGTDTQYF
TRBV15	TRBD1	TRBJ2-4	CATSTRQGGNIQYF